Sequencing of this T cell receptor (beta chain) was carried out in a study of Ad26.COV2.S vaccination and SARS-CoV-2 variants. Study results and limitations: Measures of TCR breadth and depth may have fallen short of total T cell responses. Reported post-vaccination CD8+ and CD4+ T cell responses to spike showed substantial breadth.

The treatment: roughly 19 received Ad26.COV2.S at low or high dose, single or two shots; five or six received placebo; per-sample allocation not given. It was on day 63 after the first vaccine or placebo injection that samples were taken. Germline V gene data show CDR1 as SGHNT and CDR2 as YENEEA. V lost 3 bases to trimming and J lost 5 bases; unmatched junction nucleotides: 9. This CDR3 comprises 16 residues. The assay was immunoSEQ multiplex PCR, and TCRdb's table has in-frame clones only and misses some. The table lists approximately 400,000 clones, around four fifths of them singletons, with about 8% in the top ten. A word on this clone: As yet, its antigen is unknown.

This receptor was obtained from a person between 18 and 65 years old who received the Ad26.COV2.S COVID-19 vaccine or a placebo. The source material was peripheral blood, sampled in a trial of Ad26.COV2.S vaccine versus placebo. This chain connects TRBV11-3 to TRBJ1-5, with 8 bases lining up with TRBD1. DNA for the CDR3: TGTGCCAGCAGCTTCGAAAAGGACAGGGCTTATCAGCCCCAGCATTTT. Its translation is CASSFEKDRAYQPQHF.